These T cell receptor beta chains were read from a single sample in a study of blood T cell repertoires in COVID-19. Libraries were prepared by immunoSEQ multiplex PCR; TCRdb keeps only in-frame clonotypes and omits some of them. The table records approximately 88,000 clones, over 65% of them present only once. Sequencing used peripheral blood. The receptors here all came from a woman in her 70s with acute or convalescent COVID-19. CDR3s include the opening cysteine and the closing phenylalanine or tryptophan. Each record gives: J gene, D gene, clone size, V gene, CDR3 protein, CDR3 DNA. The D gene is left open where the match is weak. Size is stated for part of the rows, as once, few or many counts, or as a class when the clone is expanded.

TRBJ2-6	TRBD1	.	TRBV2	CASTLGTGYSGANVLTF	TGTGCCAGCACGCTAGGGACAGGGTACTCTGGGGCCAACGTCCTGACTTTC
TRBJ2-2	.	.	TRBV4-3	CASSIRPTDTGELFF	TGCGCCAGCAGCATCCGCCCCACGGACACCGGGGAGCTGTTTTTT
TRBJ1-2	TRBD1	.	TRBV7-2	CASSLGQGANRNYGYTF	TGTGCCAGCAGCTTAGGGCAGGGGGCGAATCGGAACTATGGCTACACCTTC
TRBJ1-2	.	.	TRBV6-5	CATGTPPSGYTF	TGTGCCACCGGGACACCCCCTTCCGGCTACACCTTC
TRBJ1-4	TRBD1	.	TRBV5-8	CASSSGTGVLSTNEKLFF	TGTGCCAGCAGCAGCGGGACAGGGGTCCTGTCAACTAATGAAAAACTGTTTTTT
TRBJ2-2	.	few	TRBV3-1/TRBV3-2	CASSQDNRPTGELFF	TGTGCCAGCAGCCAAGATAACAGACCCACCGGGGAGCTGTTTTTT
TRBJ2-2	TRBD2	.	TRBV7-8	CASSPRYSGRANTGELFF	TGTGCCAGCAGCCCACGTTATAGCGGGAGGGCGAACACCGGGGAGCTGTTTTTT
TRBJ2-3	TRBD1	once	TRBV12-5	CASGLEVRDRRTDTQYF	TGTGCTAGTGGTTTGGAAGTCCGGGACAGGCGCACAGATACGCAGTATTTT
TRBJ2-1	.	.	TRBV30	CAWSVRHFYNEQFF	TGTGCCTGGAGTGTACGACACTTCTACAATGAGCAGTTCTTC
TRBJ2-3	TRBD2	.	TRBV6-5	CASSYMRGSGTDTQYF	TGTGCCAGCAGTTACATGCGGGGGTCGGGCACAGATACGCAGTATTTT
TRBJ2-1	TRBD2	.	TRBV10-3	CAIKTGLAGVGEQFF	TGTGCCATCAAGACGGGACTAGCGGGAGTGGGTGAGCAGTTCTTC
TRBJ2-1	TRBD2	.	TRBV7-2	CASSPTGTSGLNEQFF	TGTGCCAGCAGCCCCACCGGGACTAGCGGACTGAATGAGCAGTTCTTC
TRBJ1-2	.	few	TRBV6-4	CASSRSPGASNYGYTF	TGTGCCAGCAGTCGGTCCCCAGGGGCCTCTAACTATGGCTACACCTTC
TRBJ1-3	.	once	TRBV4-3	CASSQGSLGDTDSGNTIYF	TGCGCCAGCAGCCAAGGGAGTCTGGGGGACACGGACTCTGGAAACACCATATATTTT
TRBJ1-5	TRBD1	few	TRBV19	CASSIGTGDYPQPQHF	TGTGCCAGTAGTATCGGGACAGGGGATTATCCCCAGCCCCAGCATTTT
TRBJ1-4	.	.	TRBV28	CASSLGGSEKLFF	TGTGCCAGCAGTTTAGGGGGCAGTGAAAAACTGTTTTTT
TRBJ2-1	.	once	TRBV11-3	CASSLAGLAKDSGSNEQFF	TGTGCCAGCAGCTTAGCGGGGCTAGCGAAAGACAGTGGGAGCAATGAGCAGTTCTTC
TRBJ2-5	.	.	TRBV10-3	CAISGAGETQYF	TGTGCCATCAGTGGGGCTGGAGAGACCCAGTACTTC
TRBJ1-1	TRBD1	.	TRBV27	CASSLFTGGIINTEAFF	TGTGCCAGCAGTTTATTTACAGGGGGAATAATAAACACTGAAGCTTTCTTT
TRBJ1-1	.	.	TRBV20-1	CSASAGRGKPEAFF	TGCAGTGCTAGTGCGGGTAGGGGTAAGCCTGAAGCTTTCTTT
TRBJ1-1	TRBD1	.	TRBV19	CASRGGQANTEAFF	TGTGCCAGTAGGGGGGGACAGGCGAACACTGAAGCTTTCTTT
TRBJ2-2	.	.	TRBV7-2	CASSGRQPNTGELFF	TGTGCCAGCAGCGGAAGACAGCCTAACACCGGGGAGCTGTTTTTT
TRBJ2-1	.	.	TRBV6-6	CASGAFNEQFF	TGTGCCAGCGGGGCCTTCAATGAGCAGTTCTTC